What follows is one T cell receptor beta chain and its context. V lost 4 bases and J lost 2; bases outside the gene matches: 1. There are 14 residues in the CDR3. Germline V gives CDR1 MNHNS, CDR2 SASEGT. The sample originates from a study of T cell changes during pregnancy in multiple sclerosis. Here immunoSEQ multiplex PCR was the method, and the copy in TCRdb shows in-frame clones only, minus some. The repertoire includes roughly 110,000 clones, about 90% of them detected once, and around 1.6% sits in the top ten. This rearrangement joins TRBV6-1 to TRBJ1-3, with TRBD1 identical over 8 bases. The material was peripheral blood, obtained before pregnancy. The origin of this receptor is a female donor with multiple sclerosis, enrolled in a pregnancy study. The CDR3 reads CASSVTGAGNTIYF. CDR3 nucleotide sequence: TGTGCCAGCAGTGTGACAGGGGCTGGAAACACCATATATTTT.